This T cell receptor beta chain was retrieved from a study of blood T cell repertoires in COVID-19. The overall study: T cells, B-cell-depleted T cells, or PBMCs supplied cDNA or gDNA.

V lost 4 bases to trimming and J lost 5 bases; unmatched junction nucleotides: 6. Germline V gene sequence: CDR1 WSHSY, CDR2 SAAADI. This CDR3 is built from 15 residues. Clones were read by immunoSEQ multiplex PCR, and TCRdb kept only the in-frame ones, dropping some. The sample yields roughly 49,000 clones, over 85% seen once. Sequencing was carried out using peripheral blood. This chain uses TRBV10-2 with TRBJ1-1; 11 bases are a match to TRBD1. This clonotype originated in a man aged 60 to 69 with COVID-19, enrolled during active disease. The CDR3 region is CASSVTGTGGTEAFF. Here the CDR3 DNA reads TGCGCCAGCAGTGTGACCGGGACAGGGGGGACTGAAGCTTTCTTT.